The 2 T cell receptor beta chains below all came from one sample that was sequenced in a study of T cells after yellow fever vaccination. TCRdb re-called the 5' RACE reads with MiXCR, one entry per CDR3 protein. The sample holds some 120,000 distinct CDR3 sequences, more than 6% seen once. The starting material was CD4+ T cells sorted from PBMCs, obtained less than 11 days after the first yellow fever vaccination. The receptors derive from a man between 18 and 29 years old who received the YFV17D yellow fever vaccine.

In its sample, this clonotype was seen many times. J is TRBJ2-3 and V is TRBV20-1; perhaps TRBD2 as D (5 bases). The germline V gene encodes CDR1 DFQATT and CDR2 SNEGSKA (reference sequence). Trimming stripped 6 bases from V and 1 base from J, with 11 bases between. This CDR3 is 13 amino acids long. The CDR3: CSAEGFGTDTQYF. CDR3 bases: TGCAGTGCAGAGGGTTTTGGCACAGATACGCAGTATTTT.

This clonotype occurred many times. V and J are TRBV10-2 and TRBJ2-1, with TRBD2 matching 8 bases. Germline-derived CDR1 and CDR2 are WSHSY and SAAADI. J gave up 8 bases and V 7 bases, and 13 bases lay outside the gene matches. CDR3 length: 15 amino acids. The CDR3 bases are TGCGCCAGCACCAAGAGCGGGGGAATCGGGGATGAGCAGTTCTTC. It specifies CASTKSGGIGDEQFF.